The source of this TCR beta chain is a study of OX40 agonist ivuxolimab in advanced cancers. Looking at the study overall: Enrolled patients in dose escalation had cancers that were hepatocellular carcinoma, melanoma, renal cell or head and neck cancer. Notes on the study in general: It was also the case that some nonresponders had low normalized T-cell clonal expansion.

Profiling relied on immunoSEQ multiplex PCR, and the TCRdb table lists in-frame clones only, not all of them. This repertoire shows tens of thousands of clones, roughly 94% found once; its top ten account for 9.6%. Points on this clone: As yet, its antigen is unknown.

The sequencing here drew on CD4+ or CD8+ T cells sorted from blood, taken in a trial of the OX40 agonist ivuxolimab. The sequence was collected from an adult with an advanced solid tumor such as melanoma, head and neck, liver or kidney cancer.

For the CDR3, the DNA is TGTGCCAGTAGTATTGGTGGGAGCACCTACGAGCAGTACTTC. It specifies CASSIGGSTYEQYF. The genes are TRBV19 and TRBJ2-7; a weak D match, TRBD2 (5 bases). Germline values: CDR1 LNHDA, CDR2 SQIVND (reference sequence). Deletions cut 3 bases from V and 2 bases from J, with 11 bases between. The CDR3 contains 14 residues.